This TCR beta chain was recovered during a study of OX40 agonist ivuxolimab in advanced cancers. Assay: immunoSEQ multiplex PCR; the TCRdb copy retains only in-frame clones and omits some. The sample gives more than 50,000 clones, roughly 80% of which show up once; less than 4.5% is in the top ten. With V trimmed by 2 bases and J by 0 bases, 6 bases remained unmatched. The CDR3 length is 17 residues. Germline V gene lookup returns CDR1 SNHLY and CDR2 FYNNEI. This specimen was CD4+ or CD8+ T cells sorted from blood, taken in a trial of the OX40 agonist ivuxolimab. This chain joins TRBV2 and TRBJ2-1, with 8 bases matching TRBD2. The receptor was derived from an adult with an advanced solid tumor such as melanoma, head and neck, liver or kidney cancer. This CDR3 reads CASSEIASGHSYNEQFF. In DNA form, the CDR3 reads TGTGCCAGCAGTGAAATAGCTAGCGGGCACTCCTACAATGAGCAGTTCTTC.